The present T cell receptor (beta chain) was sequenced within a study of T cell changes during pregnancy in multiple sclerosis. Assay: immunoSEQ multiplex PCR; the TCRdb copy retains only in-frame clones and omits some. The profile shows 88,000 or so clones, about 90% of them singletons. V was clipped by 2 bases and J by 1 base, with 18 bases between them. The CDR3 length is 19 residues. The germline gives CDR1 MNHNS, CDR2 SASEGT. The chain employs TRBV6-1 and TRBJ1-6, with D unresolved. The sequence was collected from a female donor with multiple sclerosis, enrolled in a pregnancy study. Sample: peripheral blood, taken before pregnancy. This chain's CDR3 is CASSESRYPTGSYNSPLHF. As DNA, the CDR3 is TGTGCCAGCAGTGAAAGCAGGTACCCAACCGGTTCCTATAATTCACCCCTCCACTTT.